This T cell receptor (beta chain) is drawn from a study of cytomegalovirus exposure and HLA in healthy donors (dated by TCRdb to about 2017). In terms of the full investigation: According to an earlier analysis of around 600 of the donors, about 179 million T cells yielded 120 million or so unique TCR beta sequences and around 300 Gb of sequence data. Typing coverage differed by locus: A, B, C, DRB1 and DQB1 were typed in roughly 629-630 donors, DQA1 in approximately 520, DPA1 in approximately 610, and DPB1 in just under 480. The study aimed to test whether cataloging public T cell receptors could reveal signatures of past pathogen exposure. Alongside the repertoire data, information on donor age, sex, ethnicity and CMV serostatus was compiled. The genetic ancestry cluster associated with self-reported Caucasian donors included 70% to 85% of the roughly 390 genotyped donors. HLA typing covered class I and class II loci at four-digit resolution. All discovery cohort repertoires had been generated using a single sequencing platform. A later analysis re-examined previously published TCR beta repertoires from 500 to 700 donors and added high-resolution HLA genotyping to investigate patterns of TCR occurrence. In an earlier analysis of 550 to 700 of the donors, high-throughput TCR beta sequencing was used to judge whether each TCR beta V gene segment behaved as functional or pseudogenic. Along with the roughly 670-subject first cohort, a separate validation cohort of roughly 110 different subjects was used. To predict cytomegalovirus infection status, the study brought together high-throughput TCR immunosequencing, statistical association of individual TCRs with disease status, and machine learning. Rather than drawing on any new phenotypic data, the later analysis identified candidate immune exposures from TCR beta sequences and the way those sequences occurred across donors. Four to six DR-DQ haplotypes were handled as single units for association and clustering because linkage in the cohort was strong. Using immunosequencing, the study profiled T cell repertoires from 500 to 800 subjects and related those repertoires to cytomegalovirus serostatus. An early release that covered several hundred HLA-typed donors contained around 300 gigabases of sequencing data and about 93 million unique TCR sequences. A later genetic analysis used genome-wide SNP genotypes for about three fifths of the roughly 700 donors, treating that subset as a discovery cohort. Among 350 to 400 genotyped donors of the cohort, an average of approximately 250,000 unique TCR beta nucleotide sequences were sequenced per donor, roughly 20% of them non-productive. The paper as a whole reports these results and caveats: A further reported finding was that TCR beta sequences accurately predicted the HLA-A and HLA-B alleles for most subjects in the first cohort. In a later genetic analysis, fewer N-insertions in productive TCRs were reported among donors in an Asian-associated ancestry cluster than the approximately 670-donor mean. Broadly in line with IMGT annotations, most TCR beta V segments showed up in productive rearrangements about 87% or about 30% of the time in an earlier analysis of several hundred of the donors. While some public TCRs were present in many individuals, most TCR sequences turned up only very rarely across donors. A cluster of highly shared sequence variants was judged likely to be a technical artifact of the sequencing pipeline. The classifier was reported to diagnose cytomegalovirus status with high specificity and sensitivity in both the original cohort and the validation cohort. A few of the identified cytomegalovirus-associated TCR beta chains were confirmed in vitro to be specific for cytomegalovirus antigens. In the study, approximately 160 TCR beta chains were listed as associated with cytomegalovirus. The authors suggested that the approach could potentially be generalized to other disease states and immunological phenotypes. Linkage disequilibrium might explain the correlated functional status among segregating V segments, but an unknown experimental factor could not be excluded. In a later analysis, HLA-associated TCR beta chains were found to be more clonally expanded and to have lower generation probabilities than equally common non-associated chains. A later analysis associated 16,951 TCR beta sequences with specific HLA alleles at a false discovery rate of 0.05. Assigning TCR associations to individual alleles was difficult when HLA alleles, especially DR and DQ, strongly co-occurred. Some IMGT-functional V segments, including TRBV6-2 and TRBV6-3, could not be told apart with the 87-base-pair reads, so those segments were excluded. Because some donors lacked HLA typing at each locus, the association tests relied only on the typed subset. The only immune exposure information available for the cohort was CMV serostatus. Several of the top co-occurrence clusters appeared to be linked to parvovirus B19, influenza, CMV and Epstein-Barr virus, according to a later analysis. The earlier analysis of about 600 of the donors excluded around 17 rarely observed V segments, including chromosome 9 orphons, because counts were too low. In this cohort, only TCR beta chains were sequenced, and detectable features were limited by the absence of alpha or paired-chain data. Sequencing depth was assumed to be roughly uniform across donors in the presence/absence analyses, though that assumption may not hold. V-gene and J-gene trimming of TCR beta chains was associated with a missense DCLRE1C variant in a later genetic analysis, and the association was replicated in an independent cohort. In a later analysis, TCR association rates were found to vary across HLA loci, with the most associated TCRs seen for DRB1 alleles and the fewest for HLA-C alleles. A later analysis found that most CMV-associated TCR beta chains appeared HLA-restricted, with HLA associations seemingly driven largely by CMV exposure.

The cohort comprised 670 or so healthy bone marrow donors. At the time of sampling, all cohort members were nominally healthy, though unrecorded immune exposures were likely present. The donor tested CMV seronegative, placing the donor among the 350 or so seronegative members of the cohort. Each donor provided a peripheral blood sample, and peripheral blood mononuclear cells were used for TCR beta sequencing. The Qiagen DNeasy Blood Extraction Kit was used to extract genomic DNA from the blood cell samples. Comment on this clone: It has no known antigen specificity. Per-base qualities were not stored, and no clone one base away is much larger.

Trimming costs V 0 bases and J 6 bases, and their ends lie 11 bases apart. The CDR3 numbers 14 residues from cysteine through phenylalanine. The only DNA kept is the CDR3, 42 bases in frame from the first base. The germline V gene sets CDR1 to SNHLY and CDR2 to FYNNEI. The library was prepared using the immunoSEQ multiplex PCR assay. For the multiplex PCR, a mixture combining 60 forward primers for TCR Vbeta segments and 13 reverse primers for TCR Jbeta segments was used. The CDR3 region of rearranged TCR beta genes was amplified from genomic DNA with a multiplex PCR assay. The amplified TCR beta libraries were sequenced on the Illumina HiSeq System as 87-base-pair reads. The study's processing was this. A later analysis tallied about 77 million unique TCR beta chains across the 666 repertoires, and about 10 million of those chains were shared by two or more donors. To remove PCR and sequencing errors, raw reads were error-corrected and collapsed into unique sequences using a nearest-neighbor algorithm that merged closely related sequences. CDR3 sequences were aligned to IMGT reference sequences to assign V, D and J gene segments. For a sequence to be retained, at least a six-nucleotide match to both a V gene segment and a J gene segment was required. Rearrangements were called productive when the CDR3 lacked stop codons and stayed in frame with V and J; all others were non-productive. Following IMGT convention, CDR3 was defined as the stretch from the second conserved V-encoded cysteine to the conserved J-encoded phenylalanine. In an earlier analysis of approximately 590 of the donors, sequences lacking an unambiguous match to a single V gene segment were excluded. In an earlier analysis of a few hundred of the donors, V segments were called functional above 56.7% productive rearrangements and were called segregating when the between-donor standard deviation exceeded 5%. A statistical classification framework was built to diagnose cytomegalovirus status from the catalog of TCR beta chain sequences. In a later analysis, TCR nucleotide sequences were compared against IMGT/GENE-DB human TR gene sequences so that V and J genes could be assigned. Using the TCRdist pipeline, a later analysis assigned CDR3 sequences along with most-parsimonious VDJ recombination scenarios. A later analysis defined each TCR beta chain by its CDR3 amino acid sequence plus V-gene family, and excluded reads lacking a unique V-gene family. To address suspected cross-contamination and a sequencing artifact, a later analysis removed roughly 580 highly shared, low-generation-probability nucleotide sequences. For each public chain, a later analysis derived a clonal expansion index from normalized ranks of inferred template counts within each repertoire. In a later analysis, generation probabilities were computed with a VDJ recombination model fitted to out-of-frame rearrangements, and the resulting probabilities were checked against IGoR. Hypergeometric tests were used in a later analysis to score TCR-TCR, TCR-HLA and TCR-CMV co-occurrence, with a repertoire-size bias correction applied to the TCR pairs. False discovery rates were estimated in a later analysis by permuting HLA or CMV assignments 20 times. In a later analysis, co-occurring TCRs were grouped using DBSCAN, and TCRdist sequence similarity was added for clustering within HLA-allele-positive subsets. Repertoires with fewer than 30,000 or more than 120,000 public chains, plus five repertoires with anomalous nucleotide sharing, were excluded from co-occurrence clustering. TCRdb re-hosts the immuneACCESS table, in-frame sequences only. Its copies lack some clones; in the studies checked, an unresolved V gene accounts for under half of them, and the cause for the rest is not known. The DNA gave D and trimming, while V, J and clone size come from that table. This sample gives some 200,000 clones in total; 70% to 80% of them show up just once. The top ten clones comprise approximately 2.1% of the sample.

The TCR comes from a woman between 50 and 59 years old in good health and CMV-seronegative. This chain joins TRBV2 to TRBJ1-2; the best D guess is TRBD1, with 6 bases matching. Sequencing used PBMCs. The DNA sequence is TGTGCCAGCAGTGAAGCGAGGGCAGGGGATGGCTACACCTTC. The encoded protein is CASSEARAGDGYTF.